This TCR beta chain derives from a study of regulatory T cells in long-lasting Graves disease. The time point denotes: newly diagnosed GD, antithyroid drugs for less than 3 months. The TCR library was prepared using RNA isolated from PBMCs. Details on this clonotype: What it binds is not known. A single base separates this from a much larger clone, so it may be a read error.

Overall study findings and caveats: Fewer public clonotypes were shared by new patients (roughly 970) than by persistent patients (roughly 2,500).

Sequencing libraries for TCR beta were prepared with iRepertoire HTBI primers and Arm-PCR of CDR3 regions. From the multiplex PCR reads, TCRdb called clonotypes with MiXCR, one entry per CDR3 protein. Among about 420,000 distinct CDR3 sequences listed, roughly 15% were seen once. V trimming: 8 bases; J trimming: 5 bases; junction bases outside the gene matches: 2. CDR1 is LNHDA, CDR2 SQIVND, per germline (reference sequence). The CDR3 has 11 amino acids. Separately, the same data were catalogued under a study of T cells in Graves' hyperthyroidism and ophthalmopathy.

The clonotype originates from a woman aged 18-30 years with Graves disease. The sample consisted of peripheral blood mononuclear cells (PBMCs), taken at new diagnosis, from a patient treated with antithyroid drugs. This chain uses TRBV19 with TRBJ2-7, with TRBD1 matching 8 bases. The CDR3 nucleotides are TGTGCCAGTGGACAGGGTCACGAGCAGTACTTC. Protein sequence: CASGQGHEQYF. The variable domain in full, with the rest retrieved from reference TRBV19 and TRBJ2-7, is DGGITQSPKYLFRKEGQNVTLSCEQNLNHDAMYWYRQDPGQGLRLIYYSQIVNDFQKGDIAEGYSVSREKKESFPLTVTSAQKNPTAFYLCASGQGHEQYFGPGTRLTVT.